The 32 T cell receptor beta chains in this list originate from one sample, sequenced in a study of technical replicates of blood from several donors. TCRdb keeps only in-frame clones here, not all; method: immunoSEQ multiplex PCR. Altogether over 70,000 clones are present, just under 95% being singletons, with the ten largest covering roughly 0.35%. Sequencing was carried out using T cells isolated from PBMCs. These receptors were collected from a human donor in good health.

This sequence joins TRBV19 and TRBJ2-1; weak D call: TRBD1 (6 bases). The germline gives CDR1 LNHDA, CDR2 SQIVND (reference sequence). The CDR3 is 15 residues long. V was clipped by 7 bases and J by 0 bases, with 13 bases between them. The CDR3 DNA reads TGTGCCAGTACGGACGGACAGAGCTCCTACAATGAGCAGTTCTTC. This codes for CASTDGQSSYNEQFF.

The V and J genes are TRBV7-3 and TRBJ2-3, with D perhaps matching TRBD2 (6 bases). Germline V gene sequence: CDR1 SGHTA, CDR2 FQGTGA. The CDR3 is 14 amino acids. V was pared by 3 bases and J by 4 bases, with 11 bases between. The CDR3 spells CASSLGGVSDTQYF. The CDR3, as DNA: TGTGCCAGCAGCTTGGGGGGAGTCTCAGATACGCAGTATTTT.

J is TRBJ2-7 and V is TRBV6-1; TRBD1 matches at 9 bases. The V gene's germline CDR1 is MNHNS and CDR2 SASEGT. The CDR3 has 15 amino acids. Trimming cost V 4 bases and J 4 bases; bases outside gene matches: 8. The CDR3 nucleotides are TGTGCCAGCAGTGGACCGGGACAGGGAACGTACGAGCAGTACTTC. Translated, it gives CASSGPGQGTYEQYF.

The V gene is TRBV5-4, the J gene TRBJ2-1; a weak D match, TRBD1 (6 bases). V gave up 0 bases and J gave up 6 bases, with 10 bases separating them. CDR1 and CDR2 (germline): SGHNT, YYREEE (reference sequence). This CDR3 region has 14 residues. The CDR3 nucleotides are TGTGCCAGCAGCTTGGGCCAGGGGCGCAATGAGCAGTTCTTC. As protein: CASSLGQGRNEQFF.

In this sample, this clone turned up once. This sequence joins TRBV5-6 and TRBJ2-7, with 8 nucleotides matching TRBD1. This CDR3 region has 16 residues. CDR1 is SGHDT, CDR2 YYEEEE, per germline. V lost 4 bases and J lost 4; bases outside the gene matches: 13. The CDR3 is CASSPRDRRGRYEQYF. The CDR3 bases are TGTGCCAGCAGCCCTAGGGACAGGCGGGGTAGGTACGAGCAGTACTTC.

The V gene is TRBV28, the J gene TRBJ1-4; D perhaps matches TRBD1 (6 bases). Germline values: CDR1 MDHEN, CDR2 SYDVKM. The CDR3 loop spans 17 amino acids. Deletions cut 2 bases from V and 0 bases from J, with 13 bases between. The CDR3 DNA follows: TGTGCCAGCAGTTTAACAGGGATATTTGCAACTAATGAAAAACTGTTTTTT. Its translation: CASSLTGIFATNEKLFF.

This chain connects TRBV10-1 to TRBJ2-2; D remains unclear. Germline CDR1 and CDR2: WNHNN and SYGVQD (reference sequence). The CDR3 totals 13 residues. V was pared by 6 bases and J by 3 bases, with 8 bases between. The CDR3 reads CASSYQYTGELFF. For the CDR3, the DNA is TGCGCCAGCAGCTACCAATACACCGGGGAGCTGTTTTTT.

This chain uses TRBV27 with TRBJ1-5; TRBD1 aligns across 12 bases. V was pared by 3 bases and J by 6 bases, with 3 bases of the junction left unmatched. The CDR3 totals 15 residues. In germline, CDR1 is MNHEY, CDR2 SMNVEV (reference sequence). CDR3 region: CASSLGQGAVQPQHF. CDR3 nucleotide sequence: TGTGCCAGCAGTTTGGGACAGGGGGCAGTTCAGCCCCAGCATTTT.

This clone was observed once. CDR3 loop: CASTSGTGRTGELFF. CDR3 DNA sequence: TGTGCCAGCACCTCTGGGACAGGACGGACCGGGGAGCTGTTTTTT. The chain carries TRBV6-5 and TRBJ2-2; 8 nucleotides match TRBD1. J gave up 5 bases and V 7 bases, and 9 bases lay outside the gene matches. The length of the CDR3 is 15 residues. Germline assignment: CDR1 MNHEY and CDR2 SVGAGI.

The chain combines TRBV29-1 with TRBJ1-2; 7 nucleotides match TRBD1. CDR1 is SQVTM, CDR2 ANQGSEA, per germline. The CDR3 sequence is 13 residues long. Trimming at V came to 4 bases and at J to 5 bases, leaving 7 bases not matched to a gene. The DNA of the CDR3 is TGCAGCGTTGGACAGGGAGAAGGGTATGGCTACACCTTC. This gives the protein CSVGQGEGYGYTF. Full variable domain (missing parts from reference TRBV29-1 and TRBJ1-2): SAVISQKPSRDICQRGTSLTIQCQVDSQVTMMFWYRQQPGQSLTLIATANQGSEATYESGFVIDKFPISRPNLTFSTLTVSNMSPEDSSIYLCSVGQGEGYGYTFGSGTRLTVV.

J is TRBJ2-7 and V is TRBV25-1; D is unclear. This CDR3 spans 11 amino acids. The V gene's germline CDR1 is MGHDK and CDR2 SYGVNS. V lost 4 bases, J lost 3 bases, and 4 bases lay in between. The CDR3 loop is CASSGVYEQYF. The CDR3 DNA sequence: TGTGCCAGCAGTGGAGTCTACGAGCAGTACTTC.

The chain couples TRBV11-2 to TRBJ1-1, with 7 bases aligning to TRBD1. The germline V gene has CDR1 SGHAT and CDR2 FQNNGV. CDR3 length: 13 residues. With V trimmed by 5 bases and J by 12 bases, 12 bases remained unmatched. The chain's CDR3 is CASSAQQGIGTFF. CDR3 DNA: TGTGCCAGCAGCGCCCAACAGGGGATAGGAACTTTCTTT.

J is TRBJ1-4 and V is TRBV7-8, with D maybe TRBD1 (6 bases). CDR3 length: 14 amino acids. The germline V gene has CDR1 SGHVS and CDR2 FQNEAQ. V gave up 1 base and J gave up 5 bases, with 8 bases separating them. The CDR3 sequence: CASSLDRVNEKLFF. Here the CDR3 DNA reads TGTGCCAGCAGCTTAGACAGGGTCAATGAAAAACTGTTTTTT. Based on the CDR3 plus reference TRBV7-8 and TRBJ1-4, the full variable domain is GAGVSQSPRYKVAKRGQDVALRCDPISGHVSLFWYQQALGQGPEFLTYFQNEAQLDKSGLPSDRFFAERPEGSVSTLKIQRTQQEDSAVYLCASSLDRVNEKLFFGSGTQLSVL.

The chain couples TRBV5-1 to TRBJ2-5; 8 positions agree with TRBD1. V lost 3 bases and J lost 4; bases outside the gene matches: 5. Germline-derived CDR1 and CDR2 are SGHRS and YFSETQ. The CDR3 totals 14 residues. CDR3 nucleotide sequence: TGCGCCAGCAGCTCGGACAGGGCTAGAGAGACCCAGTACTTC. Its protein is CASSSDRARETQYF.

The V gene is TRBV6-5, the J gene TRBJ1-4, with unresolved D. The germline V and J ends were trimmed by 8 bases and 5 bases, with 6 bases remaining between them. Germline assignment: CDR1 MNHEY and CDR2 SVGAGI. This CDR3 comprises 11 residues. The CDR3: CASRQNEKLFF. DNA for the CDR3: TGTGCCAGCCGACAAAATGAAAAACTGTTTTTT.

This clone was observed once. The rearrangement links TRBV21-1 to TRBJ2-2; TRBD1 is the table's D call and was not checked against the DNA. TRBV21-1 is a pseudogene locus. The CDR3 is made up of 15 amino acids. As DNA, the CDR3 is TGTGCCAGCAGCAGGGGACAGTCGTGCACCGGGGAGCTGTTTTTT. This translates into CASSRGQSCTGELFF.

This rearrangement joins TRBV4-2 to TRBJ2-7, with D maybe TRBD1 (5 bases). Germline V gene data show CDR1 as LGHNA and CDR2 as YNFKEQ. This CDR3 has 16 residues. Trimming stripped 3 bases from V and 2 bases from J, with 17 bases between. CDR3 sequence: CASSQETGLGTYEQYF. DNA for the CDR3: TGTGCCAGCAGCCAGGAAACAGGTTTGGGGACCTACGAGCAGTACTTC.

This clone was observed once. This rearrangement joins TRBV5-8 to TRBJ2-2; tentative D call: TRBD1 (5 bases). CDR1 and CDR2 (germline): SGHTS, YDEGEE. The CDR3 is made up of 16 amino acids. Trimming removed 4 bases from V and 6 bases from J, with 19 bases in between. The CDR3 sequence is CASSNWQGAISGELFF. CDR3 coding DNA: TGTGCCAGCAGCAATTGGCAAGGGGCGATATCCGGGGAGCTGTTTTTT.

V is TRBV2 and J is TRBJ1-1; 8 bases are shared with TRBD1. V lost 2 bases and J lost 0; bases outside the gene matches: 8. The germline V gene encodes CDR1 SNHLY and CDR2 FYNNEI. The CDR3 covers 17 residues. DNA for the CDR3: TGTGCCAGCAGTGAATTCGGGCAGGGGGCAATGAACACTGAAGCTTTCTTT. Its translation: CASSEFGQGAMNTEAFF. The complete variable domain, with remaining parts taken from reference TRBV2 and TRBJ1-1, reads EPEVTQTPSHQVTQMGQEVILRCVPISNHLYFYWYRQILGQKVEFLVSFYNNEISEKSEIFDDQFSVERPDGSNFTLKIRSTKLEDSAMYFCASSEFGQGAMNTEAFFGQGTRLTVV.

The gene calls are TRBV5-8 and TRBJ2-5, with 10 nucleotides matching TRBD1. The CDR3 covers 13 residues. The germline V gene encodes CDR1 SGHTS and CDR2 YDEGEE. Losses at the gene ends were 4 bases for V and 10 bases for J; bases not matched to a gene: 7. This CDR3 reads CASSPGTGEHQYF. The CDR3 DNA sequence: TGTGCCAGCAGCCCCGGGACAGGGGAACACCAGTACTTC.

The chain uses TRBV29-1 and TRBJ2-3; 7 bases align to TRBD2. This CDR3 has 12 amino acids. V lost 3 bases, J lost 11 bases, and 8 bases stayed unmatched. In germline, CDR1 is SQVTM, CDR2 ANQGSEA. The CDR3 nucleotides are TGCAGCGTTGATGGGGGAGGGGAGGAGCAGTATTTT. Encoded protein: CSVDGGGEEQYF.

The chain's CDR3 is CASCVALAIRGNQPQHF. DNA of the CDR3: TGTGCCAGCTGCGTTGCACTTGCCATTCGTGGCAATCAGCCCCAGCATTTT. This chain connects TRBV6-4 to TRBJ1-5, with D unclear. The V end lost 8 bases, the J end lost 2 bases, and 22 bases lay between the germline ends. The germline V gene has CDR1 MRHNA and CDR2 SNTAGT. CDR3 size: 17 residues.

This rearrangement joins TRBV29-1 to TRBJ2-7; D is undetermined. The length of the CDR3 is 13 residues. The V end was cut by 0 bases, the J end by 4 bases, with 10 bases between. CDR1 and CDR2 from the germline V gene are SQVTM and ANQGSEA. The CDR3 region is CSVEDPQLYEQYF. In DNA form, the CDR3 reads TGCAGCGTTGAAGACCCACAGCTTTACGAGCAGTACTTC.

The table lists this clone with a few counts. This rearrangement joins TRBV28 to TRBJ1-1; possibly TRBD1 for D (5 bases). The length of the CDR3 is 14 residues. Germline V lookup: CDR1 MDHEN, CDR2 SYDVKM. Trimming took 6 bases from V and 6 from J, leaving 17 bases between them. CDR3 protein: CASSRLTASPEAFF. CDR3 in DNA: TGTGCCAGCAGCCGACTGACAGCGAGTCCTGAAGCTTTCTTT.

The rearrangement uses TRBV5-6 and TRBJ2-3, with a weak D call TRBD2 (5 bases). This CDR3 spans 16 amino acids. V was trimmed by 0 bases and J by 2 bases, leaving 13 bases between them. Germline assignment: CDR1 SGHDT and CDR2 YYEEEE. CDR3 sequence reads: CASSLAPAEHTDTQYF. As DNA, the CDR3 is TGTGCCAGCAGCTTGGCACCAGCGGAACACACAGATACGCAGTATTTT.

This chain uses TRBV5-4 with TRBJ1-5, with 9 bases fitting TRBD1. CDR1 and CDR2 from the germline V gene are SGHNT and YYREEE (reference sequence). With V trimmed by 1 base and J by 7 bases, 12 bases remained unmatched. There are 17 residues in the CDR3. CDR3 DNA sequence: TGTGCCAGCAGCTTGCAAAAAGGACAGGGGCGATGGCAGCCCCAGCATTTT. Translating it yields CASSLQKGQGRWQPQHF.

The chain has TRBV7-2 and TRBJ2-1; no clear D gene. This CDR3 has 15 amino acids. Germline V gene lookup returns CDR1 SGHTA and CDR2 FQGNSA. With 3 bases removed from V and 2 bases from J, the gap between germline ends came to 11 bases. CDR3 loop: CASSFSDWAYNEQFF. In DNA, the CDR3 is TGTGCCAGCAGCTTCTCAGACTGGGCCTACAATGAGCAGTTCTTC. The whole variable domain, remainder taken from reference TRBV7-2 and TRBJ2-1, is GAGVSQSPSNKVTEKGKDVELRCDPISGHTALYWYRQSLGQGLEFLIYFQGNSAPDKSGLPSDRFSAERTGGSVSTLTIQRTQQEDSAVYLCASSFSDWAYNEQFFGPGTRLTVL.

CDR3 DNA sequence: TGTGCCAGCAGTGGACGAAGCGGGAAGTCCTACAATGAGCAGTTCTTC. Translating it yields CASSGRSGKSYNEQFF. This chain joins TRBV2 and TRBJ2-1, with 7 bases matching TRBD2. CDR1 is SNHLY, CDR2 FYNNEI, per germline. This CDR3 contains 16 residues. J gave up 1 base and V 4 bases, and 7 bases lay outside the gene matches.

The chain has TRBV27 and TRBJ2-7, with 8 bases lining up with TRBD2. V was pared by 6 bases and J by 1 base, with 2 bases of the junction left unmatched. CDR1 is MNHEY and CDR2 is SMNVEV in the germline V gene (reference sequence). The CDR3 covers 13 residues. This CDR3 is CASSSGRSYEQYF. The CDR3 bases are TGTGCCAGCAGCAGCGGGAGATCCTACGAGCAGTACTTC.

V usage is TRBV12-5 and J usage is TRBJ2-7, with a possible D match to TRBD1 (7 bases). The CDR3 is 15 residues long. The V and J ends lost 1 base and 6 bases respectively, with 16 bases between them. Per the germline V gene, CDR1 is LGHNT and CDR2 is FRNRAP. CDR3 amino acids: CASGLGQGGTAEQYF. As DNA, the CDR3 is TGTGCTAGTGGTTTGGGGCAGGGGGGAACAGCCGAGCAGTACTTC. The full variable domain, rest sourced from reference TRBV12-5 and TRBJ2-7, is DARVTQTPRHKVTEMGQEVTMRCQPILGHNTVFWYRQTMMQGLELLAYFRNRAPLDDSGMPKDRFSAEMPDATLATLKIQPSEPRDSAVYFCASGLGQGGTAEQYFGPGTRLTVT.

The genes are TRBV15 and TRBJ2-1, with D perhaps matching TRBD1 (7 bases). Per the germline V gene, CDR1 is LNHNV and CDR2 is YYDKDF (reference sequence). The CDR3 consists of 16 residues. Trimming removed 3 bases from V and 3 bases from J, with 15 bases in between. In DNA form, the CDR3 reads TGTGCCACCAGCAGGGCAGGGGGGAGTGTCTACAATGAGCAGTTCTTC. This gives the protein CATSRAGGSVYNEQFF.

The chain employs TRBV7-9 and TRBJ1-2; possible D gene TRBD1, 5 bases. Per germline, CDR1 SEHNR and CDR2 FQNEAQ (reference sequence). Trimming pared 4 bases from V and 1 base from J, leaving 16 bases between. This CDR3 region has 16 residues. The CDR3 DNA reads TGTGCCAGCAGCTCTGGAGACAGCATATTTAACTATGGCTACACCTTC. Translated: CASSSGDSIFNYGYTF. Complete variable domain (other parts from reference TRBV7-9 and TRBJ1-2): DTGVSQNPRHKITKRGQNVTFRCDPISEHNRLYWYRQTLGQGPEFLTYFQNEAQLEKSRLLSDRFSAERPKGSFSTLEIQRTEQGDSAMYLCASSSGDSIFNYGYTFGSGTRLTVV.